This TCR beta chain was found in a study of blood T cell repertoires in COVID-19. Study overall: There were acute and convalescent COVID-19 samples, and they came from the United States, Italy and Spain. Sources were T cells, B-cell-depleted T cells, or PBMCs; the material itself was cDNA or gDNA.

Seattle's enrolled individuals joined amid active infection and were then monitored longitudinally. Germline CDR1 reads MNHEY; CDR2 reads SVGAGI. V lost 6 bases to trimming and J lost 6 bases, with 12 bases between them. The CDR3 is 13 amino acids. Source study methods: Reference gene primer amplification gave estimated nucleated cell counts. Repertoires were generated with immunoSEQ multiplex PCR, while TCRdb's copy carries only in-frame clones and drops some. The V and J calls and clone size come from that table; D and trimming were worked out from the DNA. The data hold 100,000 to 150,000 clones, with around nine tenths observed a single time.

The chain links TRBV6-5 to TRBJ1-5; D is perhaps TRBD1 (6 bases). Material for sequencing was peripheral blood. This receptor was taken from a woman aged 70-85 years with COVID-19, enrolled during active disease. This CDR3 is CASSRGIGQPQHF. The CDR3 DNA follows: TGTGCCAGCAGCAGGGGAATCGGTCAGCCCCAGCATTTT.